These T cell receptor beta chains were read from a single sample in a study of STAT5B mutations in CD4+ large granular lymphocyte leukemia. TCRdb's table, derived via immunoSEQ multiplex PCR, lists solely in-frame clones and lacks some. This table holds around 30,000 clones, 72% found once. The sample was CD4+ T cells from blood buffy coats. The receptors here all came from a human donor in good health. Both conserved end residues are part of each CDR3. The D gene is left open where the match is weak. Not every row has a clone size; where given, it reads once, few, many or a size class.

j_call,d_call,v_call,clone_size,cdr3_aa,cdr3_nt
TRBJ1-1,TRBD1,TRBV4-3,.,CASSQERDSTEAFF,TGCGCCAGCAGCCAAGAACGGGACAGTACTGAAGCTTTCTTT
TRBJ2-3,.,TRBV6-1,.,CASRDSGADTQYF,TGTGCCAGCAGGGACTCCGGTGCAGATACGCAGTATTTT
TRBJ1-5,.,TRBV19,few,CASSPNTGSLGNQPQHF,TGTGCCAGTAGTCCGAATACAGGGAGCCTGGGCAATCAGCCCCAGCATTTT
TRBJ2-7,.,TRBV5-1,.,CASSLGQDYEQYF,TGCGCCAGCAGCTTGGGGCAGGACTACGAGCAGTACTTC
TRBJ2-2,TRBD1,TRBV6-6,once,CASSPTGTGGVGELFF,TGTGCCAGCAGTCCGACCGGGACAGGGGGCGTCGGGGAGCTGTTTTTT
TRBJ2-1,.,TRBV14,.,CASSKGLSSYNEQFF,TGTGCCAGCTCTAAGGGGCTCAGCTCCTACAATGAGCAGTTCTTC
TRBJ1-1,.,TRBV28,once,CASSFNPSFNEAFF,TGTGCCAGCAGTTTTAACCCCAGTTTCAATGAAGCTTTCTTT
TRBJ1-6,.,TRBV7-9,.,CASSWDGESSYNSPLHF,TGTGCCAGCAGCTGGGACGGTGAGAGCTCCTATAATTCACCCCTCCACTTT
TRBJ1-2,.,TRBV4-2,.,CASSQEDYGYTF,TGTGCCAGCAGCCAAGAGGACTATGGCTACACCTTC
TRBJ1-6,TRBD1,TRBV19,.,CASSSTGGNSPLHF,TGTGCCAGTAGTAGTACAGGGGGAAATTCACCCCTCCACTTT
TRBJ1-6,.,TRBV7-2,.,CASSPLTGYNSPLHF,TGTGCCAGCAGCCCCCTCACAGGCTATAATTCACCCCTCCACTTT
TRBJ2-7,.,TRBV21-1,.,CASHSGLAGFADF,TGTGCCAGCCATAGTGGACTAGCGGGCTTTGCGGACTTC
TRBJ2-3,TRBD2,TRBV11-2,.,CASILAGRGTQYF,TGTGCCAGCATCCTAGCGGGGAGGGGTACGCAGTATTTT
TRBJ1-4,.,TRBV11-2,.,CASSLTGHGGEKLFF,TGTGCCAGCAGCCTAACGGGACATGGTGGTGAAAAACTGTTTTTT
TRBJ1-2,TRBD1,TRBV30,.,CAWRGQSLGGYTF,TGTGCCTGGAGGGGACAGAGCTTAGGAGGCTACACCTTC
TRBJ1-2,.,TRBV30,.,CAWSVGIMSRNYGYTF,TGTGCCTGGAGTGTCGGGATCATGTCGCGCAACTATGGCTACACCTTC
TRBJ1-1,.,TRBV2,few,CASSERLGLAFF,TGTGCCAGCAGTGAACGTCTAGGATTGGCTTTCTTT
TRBJ1-1,.,TRBV5-5,few,CASSFGITEAFF,TGTGCCAGCAGTTTCGGGATAACTGAAGCTTTCTTT
TRBJ2-7,.,TRBV2,few,CASSGRDEQYF,TGTGCCAGCAGTGGCCGGGACGAGCAGTACTTC
TRBJ1-3,.,TRBV19,.,CASSSSSSGNTIYF,TGTGCCAGTAGTTCCAGTAGCTCTGGAAACACCATATATTTT
TRBJ2-1,TRBD1,TRBV2,.,CASSEIGTGGNEQFF,TGTGCCAGCAGTGAAATTGGGACAGGGGGCAATGAGCAGTTCTTC
TRBJ1-4,TRBD1,TRBV29-1,few,CSVTRGGDEKLFF,TGCAGCGTTACCAGGGGGGGGGATGAAAAACTGTTTTTT